The 27 T cell receptor beta chains listed next were all sequenced from one sample in a study of blood T cell repertoires in COVID-19. Clones were sequenced by immunoSEQ multiplex PCR, and TCRdb holds only the in-frame ones, with some missing. The repertoire holds hundreds of thousands of clones, roughly nine tenths seen once, with around 0.92% in the top ten. The specimen sequenced was peripheral blood. All receptors derive from a man in his late teens or twenties with COVID-19, enrolled during active disease.

V and J are TRBV21-1 and TRBJ2-4; the table's D call of TRBD2 was not tested on the DNA. TRBV21-1 is marked as a pseudogene. This CDR3 region has 19 residues. The CDR3 spells CASSSPTLAGGIAKNIQYF. DNA of the CDR3: TGTGCCAGCAGCAGTCCTACTCTAGCGGGAGGGATAGCCAAAAACATTCAGTACTTC.

This chain connects TRBV2 to TRBJ1-5; D not resolved. Germline V gives CDR1 SNHLY, CDR2 FYNNEI. This CDR3 has 15 residues. Trimming left V 4 bases short and J 1 base short, with 11 bases between. CDR3 coding DNA: TGTGCCAGCAGTGGGGCCCTTTCAAGCAATCAGCCCCAGCATTTT. This codes for CASSGALSSNQPQHF.

V gene TRBV2 combines with J gene TRBJ2-3, with D unclear. Germline V gene sequence: CDR1 SNHLY, CDR2 FYNNEI. CDR3 length: 14 amino acids. V was cut by 6 bases and J by 0 bases, with 10 bases left in between. Here the CDR3 DNA reads TGTGCCAGCAGCGACTCCCGGAGCACAGATACGCAGTATTTT. The encoded protein is CASSDSRSTDTQYF.

V and J are TRBV9 and TRBJ1-1, with TRBD1 matching over 7 bases. Unmatched junction bases numbered 15, after V lost 3 bases and J lost 4 bases. The CDR3 contains 17 residues. Germline assignment: CDR1 SGDLS and CDR2 YYNGEE. The CDR3 DNA sequence: TGTGCCAGCAGCGCCCGACAGGGTTTGATAGTTAGCACTGAAGCTTTCTTT. Its translation is CASSARQGLIVSTEAFF.

The chain employs TRBV6-5 and TRBJ2-1; 8 bases agree with TRBD1. The germline V gene has CDR1 MNHEY and CDR2 SVGAGI. Losses at the gene ends were 2 bases for V and 6 bases for J; bases not matched to a gene: 6. The length of the CDR3 is 15 residues. The CDR3 is CASSYDRGPVNEQFF. For the CDR3, the DNA is TGTGCCAGCAGTTACGACAGGGGACCGGTCAATGAGCAGTTCTTC.

This clone has only one observation. The CDR3 is CASSLTSGPPFF. In DNA, the CDR3 is TGTGCCAGCAGCCTGACTAGCGGCCCGCCGTTCTTC. The chain employs TRBV5-6 and TRBJ2-1, with 9 bases aligning to TRBD2. Germline CDR1 and CDR2: SGHDT and YYEEEE. Trimming cost V 4 bases and J 15 bases; bases outside gene matches: 8. The CDR3 spans 12 residues.

The chain joins TRBV2 to TRBJ1-1; no clear D gene. The germline gives CDR1 SNHLY, CDR2 FYNNEI. There are 13 residues in the CDR3. With 6 bases removed from V and 11 bases from J, the gap between germline ends came to 19 bases. CDR3 in amino acids: CASSASFSMRAFF. CDR3 nucleotide sequence: TGTGCCAGCAGCGCCTCCTTTTCTATGAGGGCTTTCTTT.

The chain has TRBV18 and TRBJ2-1; 9 nucleotides match TRBD2. The germline gives CDR1 KGHSH, CDR2 LQKENI. The CDR3 runs to 16 residues. V was clipped by 4 bases and J by 6 bases; unmatched bases: 10. The CDR3 spells CASSRSLAGVVNEQFF. The CDR3 DNA reads as TGTGCCAGCTCACGGTCGTTAGCGGGAGTAGTCAATGAGCAGTTCTTC.

The chain employs TRBV5-6 and TRBJ2-3; TRBD1 agrees at 8 bases. The CDR3 length is 17 residues. Per the germline V gene, CDR1 is SGHDT and CDR2 is YYEEEE. V shed 3 bases, J shed 6 bases, and the junction held 15 bases outside the gene matches. The CDR3 DNA sequence: TGTGCCAGCAGCTCTTGGCGGATCTGGACAGGGCAGGATACGCAGTATTTT. As protein: CASSSWRIWTGQDTQYF.

This clone was observed once. The CDR3 protein is CASKRGRSYNEQFF. Here the CDR3 DNA reads TGTGCCAGCAAGCGGGGCCGCTCCTACAATGAGCAGTTCTTC. V gene TRBV28 combines with J gene TRBJ2-1; 7 nucleotides align to TRBD2. This CDR3 is 14 amino acids long. Trimming cost V 7 bases and J 0 bases; bases outside gene matches: 3. The V gene's germline CDR1 is MDHEN and CDR2 SYDVKM.

V gene TRBV7-2 combines with J gene TRBJ2-7; 10 positions match TRBD2. Trimming at V came to 4 bases and at J to 0 bases, leaving 6 bases not matched to a gene. CDR1 and CDR2 (germline): SGHTA, FQGNSA. CDR3 length: 16 amino acids. The CDR3 coding sequence is TGTGCCAGCAGCTCGTATTTAGCGGGAGGCTCCTACGAGCAGTACTTC. It codes for CASSSYLAGGSYEQYF. The full variable domain, completed using reference TRBV7-2 and TRBJ2-7, is GAGVSQSPSNKVTEKGKDVELRCDPISGHTALYWYRQSLGQGLEFLIYFQGNSAPDKSGLPSDRFSAERTGGSVSTLTIQRTQQEDSAVYLCASSSYLAGGSYEQYFGPGTRLTVT.

The rearrangement uses TRBV6-5 and TRBJ1-1; TRBD1 aligns across 11 bases. CDR3 length: 15 amino acids. The germline V gene encodes CDR1 MNHEY and CDR2 SVGAGI. Germline trimming cut 4 bases from V and 1 base from J; bases unmatched to any gene: 2. The chain's CDR3 is CASSWTGGTNTEAFF. DNA for the CDR3: TGTGCCAGCAGTTGGACAGGGGGCACGAACACTGAAGCTTTCTTT.

This chain links TRBV5-4 with TRBJ2-5, with D possibly matching TRBD2 (6 bases). The germline CDR1 and CDR2 sequences are SGHNT and YYREEE (reference sequence). Trimming shortened V by 0 bases and J by 4 bases, and 10 bases separated the two germline ends. This CDR3 is 14 amino acids long. The chain's CDR3 is CASSLEEGLETQYF. CDR3 DNA sequence: TGTGCCAGCAGCTTGGAGGAGGGCCTAGAGACCCAGTACTTC.

V usage is TRBV4-1 and J usage is TRBJ2-1, with D possibly matching TRBD1 (6 bases). V was clipped by 5 bases and J by 7 bases, with 9 bases between them. The CDR3 has 12 amino acids. The germline V gene has CDR1 MGHRA and CDR2 YSYEKL. The CDR3 sequence: CASSNRENEQFF. CDR3 nucleotide sequence: TGCGCCAGCAGCAACAGGGAAAATGAGCAGTTCTTC.

The V and J genes are TRBV2 and TRBJ2-7, with D possibly matching TRBD1 (6 bases). CDR1 and CDR2 from the germline V gene are SNHLY and FYNNEI. This CDR3 region has 13 residues. V lost 6 bases, J lost 3 bases, and 12 bases lay in between. CDR3 DNA sequence: TGTGCCAGCAGCGAGGGGGAGTTCTACGAGCAGTACTTC. This sequence encodes CASSEGEFYEQYF.

This clone came up a few times. The rearrangement uses TRBV7-8 and TRBJ2-1; D ambiguous. The CDR3 extends over 14 amino acids. V was clipped by 1 base and J by 3 bases, with 7 bases between them. CDR1 is SGHVS, CDR2 FQNEAQ, per germline. The CDR3 DNA reads TGTGCCAGCAGCTTAGGGCAGTACTACAATGAGCAGTTCTTC. It specifies CASSLGQYYNEQFF.

The chain uses TRBV13 and TRBJ2-1; unclear D gene. V lost 5 bases to trimming and J lost 4 bases, with 6 bases between them. The CDR3 covers 12 residues. The germline CDR1 and CDR2 sequences are PRHDT and FYEKMQ (reference sequence). CDR3 region: CASSLLYNEQFF. The CDR3, as DNA: TGTGCCAGCAGCCTACTGTACAATGAGCAGTTCTTC.

J is TRBJ2-1 and V is TRBV6-4; 9 bases are a match to TRBD2. V gave up 4 bases and J gave up 5 bases; unmatched junction bases: 6. This CDR3 has 15 amino acids. Germline V CDR1 and CDR2: MRHNA, SNTAGT. CDR3 in DNA: TGTGCCAGCAGTGTAGTAGCGGGAGTAAACAATGAGCAGTTCTTC. This encodes CASSVVAGVNNEQFF.

This clone is a singleton in its sample. The rearrangement joins TRBV28 to TRBJ2-3; possibly TRBD2 for D (5 bases). V was trimmed by 9 bases and J by 2 bases, leaving 15 bases between them. CDR3 size: 14 residues. Germline CDR1 and CDR2: MDHEN and SYDVKM. For the CDR3, the DNA is TGTGCCAGTAGTCGGAGGCCTTCCACAGATACGCAGTATTTT. Protein sequence: CASSRRPSTDTQYF.

The sample holds a few counts of this clone. V is TRBV5-4 and J is TRBJ1-2; TRBD1 matches at 10 bases. The CDR3 is made up of 17 amino acids. CDR1 SGHNT and CDR2 YYREEE come from the germline V gene (reference sequence). J gave up 1 base and V 4 bases, and 10 bases lay outside the gene matches. In nucleotides, the CDR3 is TGTGCCAGCAGCCTAAGTGGGACAGGGGTCTATAACTATGGCTACACCTTC. Translation gives CASSLSGTGVYNYGYTF. The complete variable domain, with remaining parts taken from reference TRBV5-4 and TRBJ1-2, reads ETGVTQSPTHLIKTRGQQVTLRCSSQSGHNTVSWYQQALGQGPQFIFQYYREEENGRGNFPPRFSGLQFPNYSSELNVNALELDDSALYLCASSLSGTGVYNYGYTFGSGTRLTVV.

This clone appeared many times. V and J are TRBV11-2 and TRBJ2-7, with D possibly being TRBD2 (6 bases). Trimming shortened V by 5 bases and J by 5 bases, and 19 bases separated the two germline ends. The V gene's germline CDR1 is SGHAT and CDR2 FQNNGV. The CDR3 consists of 15 residues. CDR3 coding DNA: TGTGCCAGCAGCATATTTGGGGGAGGTGGCGACGAGCAGTACTTC. Amino acids: CASSIFGGGGDEQYF.

The chain links TRBV6-5 to TRBJ2-5; tentative D call: TRBD2 (5 bases). The length of the CDR3 is 13 residues. Germline CDR1 and CDR2: MNHEY and SVGAGI. Trimming shortened V by 6 bases and J by 5 bases, and 13 bases separated the two germline ends. CDR3 coding DNA: TGTGCCAGCAGCCTACTAGGGTACGAGACCCAGTACTTC. Protein sequence: CASSLLGYETQYF.

The chain couples TRBV20-1 to TRBJ2-3, with D possibly TRBD2 on 6 matching bases. Germline loops: CDR1 DFQATT, CDR2 SNEGSKA (reference sequence). There are 15 residues in the CDR3. V dropped 3 bases and J dropped 2 bases, with 15 bases sitting between them. CDR3 sequence: CSASYLREPTDTQYF. In DNA, the CDR3 is TGCAGTGCTAGTTACCTCCGGGAGCCCACAGATACGCAGTATTTT.

The chain combines TRBV30 with TRBJ2-1; TRBD1 aligns across 7 bases. This CDR3 has 16 residues. Germline CDR1 and CDR2: GTSNPN and SVGIG (reference sequence). Losses at the gene ends were 0 bases for V and 7 bases for J; bases not matched to a gene: 12. The CDR3 region has the DNA TGTGCCTGGAGTGTACTTGCGGACAGGCGGATGAATGAGCAGTTCTTC. Protein: CAWSVLADRRMNEQFF. Combining the CDR3 with reference TRBV30 and TRBJ2-1 gives the whole variable domain SQTIHQWPATLVQPVGSPLSLECTVEGTSNPNLYWYRQAAGRGLQLLFYSVGIGQISSEVPQNLSASRPQDRQFILSSKKLLLSDSGFYLCAWSVLADRRMNEQFFGPGTRLTVL.

The gene calls are TRBV2 and TRBJ1-2; D might be TRBD1 (5 bases). In germline, CDR1 is SNHLY, CDR2 FYNNEI. V lost 8 bases, J lost 8 bases, and 18 bases lay in between. This CDR3 is 13 amino acids long. The CDR3 DNA is TGTGCCAGCTACCTAGGGTTGGGACTAGGCTACACCTTC. It specifies CASYLGLGLGYTF. Full variable domain (remainder filled in from reference TRBV2 and TRBJ1-2): EPEVTQTPSHQVTQMGQEVILRCVPISNHLYFYWYRQILGQKVEFLVSFYNNEISEKSEIFDDQFSVERPDGSNFTLKIRSTKLEDSAMYFCASYLGLGLGYTFGSGTRLTVV.

The chain is built from TRBV7-2 and TRBJ1-6; D gene unclear. CDR3 length: 15 amino acids. The V end was cut by 1 base, the J end by 0 bases, with 4 bases between. CDR1 and CDR2 (germline): SGHTA, FQGNSA. The CDR3 DNA reads TGTGCCAGCAGCTTAGGGAGCTCCTATAATTCACCCCTCCACTTT. Protein product: CASSLGSSYNSPLHF.

The V gene is TRBV19, the J gene TRBJ1-3, with 8 bases aligning to TRBD1. The CDR3 spans 18 residues. Per the germline V gene, CDR1 is LNHDA and CDR2 is SQIVND (reference sequence). V was clipped by 7 bases and J by 11 bases; unmatched bases: 25. CDR3 amino acids: CASNSPGTGWSGPEAIYF. The DNA for the CDR3 is TGTGCCAGTAACTCCCCCGGGACAGGATGGAGCGGACCCGAGGCCATATATTTT.